The 14 T cell receptor beta chains below come from one sample, sequenced in a study of OX40 agonist ivuxolimab in advanced cancers. The repertoire was sequenced with immunoSEQ multiplex PCR; TCRdb's copy has only in-frame clones and lacks some. The table records 35,000 to 40,000 clones, approximately 82% of them present only once. Sample: CD4+ or CD8+ T cells sorted from blood, taken in a trial of the OX40 agonist ivuxolimab. The receptors stem from an adult with an advanced solid tumor such as melanoma, head and neck, liver or kidney cancer.

In its sample, this clone was seen a few times. The chain is built from TRBV28 and TRBJ1-5; D is unresolved. The CDR3 contains 14 residues. V shed 3 bases and J shed 10 bases, with 16 bases lying between them. The germline V gene has CDR1 MDHEN and CDR2 SYDVKM. CDR3 residues: CASSFSRADFPQHF. CDR3 DNA: TGTGCCAGCAGTTTTTCGCGCGCGGATTTCCCCCAGCATTTT.

The V gene is TRBV19, the J gene TRBJ2-5, with D unclear. Trimming took 3 bases from V and 5 from J, leaving 13 bases between them. Per the germline V gene, CDR1 is LNHDA and CDR2 is SQIVND (reference sequence). This CDR3 comprises 14 residues. In nucleotides, the CDR3 is TGTGCCAGTAGTATGCCGGGCTTGCAGGAGACCCAGTACTTC. It yields the protein CASSMPGLQETQYF.

The CDR3 sequence: CASSSKSLNYGYTF. CDR3 bases: TGTGCCAGCAGCTCCAAAAGCCTAAACTATGGCTACACCTTC. The chain recombines TRBV7-9 with TRBJ1-2, with D hard to call. The germline V and J ends were trimmed by 4 bases and 2 bases, with 11 bases remaining between them. CDR1 and CDR2 from the germline V gene are SEHNR and FQNEAQ (reference sequence). The CDR3 spans 14 residues.

This chain links TRBV27 with TRBJ2-5, with D tentatively TRBD1 or TRBD2 (5 bases each). Trimming pared 3 bases from V and 2 bases from J, leaving 10 bases between. Germline-derived CDR1 and CDR2 are MNHEY and SMNVEV (reference sequence). CDR3 length equals 14 residues. The CDR3 spells CASSFNWGQETQYF. The CDR3 DNA is TGTGCCAGCAGTTTTAACTGGGGGCAAGAGACCCAGTACTTC.

The V gene is TRBV5-1, the J gene TRBJ2-1; D is undetermined. This CDR3 contains 15 residues. Germline V gene sequence: CDR1 SGHRS, CDR2 YFSETQ. V was clipped by 0 bases and J by 2 bases, with 9 bases between them. CDR3 sequence: CASSLGESPYNEQFF. The CDR3 DNA sequence: TGCGCCAGCAGCTTGGGTGAGAGTCCCTACAATGAGCAGTTCTTC.

V gene TRBV9 combines with J gene TRBJ1-2, with 7 bases fitting TRBD1. The J segment lost 0 bases and the V segment lost 4 bases, leaving 9 bases of the junction unmatched. There are 16 residues in the CDR3. Germline V gene data show CDR1 as SGDLS and CDR2 as YYNGEE. In DNA, the CDR3 is TGTGCCAGCAGCCCACGGACAGGAACCACTAACTATGGCTACACCTTC. Translation gives CASSPRTGTTNYGYTF.

The CDR3 sequence: CASSKLAGVFNEQFF. The CDR3 DNA reads TGTGCCTCCTCTAAACTAGCGGGAGTCTTCAATGAGCAGTTCTTC. This chain links TRBV28 with TRBJ2-1; TRBD2 agrees at 11 bases. The germline V gene encodes CDR1 MDHEN and CDR2 SYDVKM. The V gene end was trimmed by 11 bases and the J gene end by 6 bases; junction bases not matched to a gene: 12. The CDR3 has 15 residues.

The V call is TRBV28, the J call TRBJ1-3; D is possibly TRBD1 (5 bases). The V gene's germline CDR1 is MDHEN and CDR2 SYDVKM. With 1 base removed from V and 7 bases from J, the gap between germline ends came to 20 bases. The CDR3 is 17 residues long. The CDR3 DNA reads TGTGCCAGCAGTTTATTATGGGCCCCCACGCCAGGGAACACCATATATTTT. Its translation: CASSLLWAPTPGNTIYF. The full variable domain, completed using reference TRBV28 and TRBJ1-3, is DVKVTQSSRYLVKRTGEKVFLECVQDMDHENMFWYRQDPGLGLRLIYFSYDVKMKEKGDIPEGYSVSREKKERFSLILESASTNQTSMYLCASSLLWAPTPGNTIYFGEGSWLTVV.

The chain is built from TRBV11-2 and TRBJ2-1, with D hard to call. The CDR3 runs to 14 residues. The ends were cut back, 4 bases at V and 12 bases at J, with 19 bases in the middle. The germline V gene has CDR1 SGHAT and CDR2 FQNNGV. The CDR3 loop reads CASSSSVEAQRQFF. Written as DNA, the CDR3 is TGTGCCAGCAGCTCCTCCGTCGAGGCCCAGAGGCAGTTCTTC. The full variable domain, its missing parts supplied by reference TRBV11-2 and TRBJ2-1, is EAGVAQSPRYKIIEKRQSVAFWCNPISGHATLYWYQQILGQGPKLLIQFQNNGVVDDSQLPKDRFSAERLKGVDSTLKIQPAKLEDSAVYLCASSSSVEAQRQFFGPGTRLTVL.

This chain links TRBV7-2 with TRBJ2-7, with D uncertain. The CDR3 covers 13 residues. Between the trimmed V and J ends, which lost 3 bases and 2 bases, there was a span of 8 bases. CDR1 is SGHTA and CDR2 is FQGNSA in the germline V gene. The CDR3 spells CASSFSIAYEQYF. The CDR3 coding sequence is TGTGCCAGCAGCTTTAGTATTGCCTACGAGCAGTACTTC.

This clone was seen a few times. This chain joins TRBV12-5 and TRBJ2-1; 13 bases line up with TRBD2. The CDR3 is 16 amino acids. V lost 7 bases to trimming and J lost 10 bases; unmatched junction nucleotides: 13. The germline V gene has CDR1 LGHNT and CDR2 FRNRAP. CDR3 sequence (DNA): TGTGCTAGTGCCCGTTTTGGACTAGCGGGAGTCCGGGAGCAGTTCTTC. This codes for CASARFGLAGVREQFF.

J is TRBJ2-2 and V is TRBV7-2, with a tentative D call TRBD2 (6 bases). Germline lookup yields CDR1 SGHTA and CDR2 FQGNSA. V lost 5 bases to trimming and J lost 3 bases, with 10 bases between them. The CDR3 covers 14 residues. The CDR3 DNA reads as TGTGCCAGCAGCCCTGGGGGGTACACCGGGGAGCTGTTTTTT. It yields the protein CASSPGGYTGELFF.

This clone was found a few times. This sample also contains other DNA sequences that code for the same CDR3. The V and J genes are TRBV9 and TRBJ2-6; possibly TRBD1 for D (6 bases). CDR3 length: 15 amino acids. V lost 0 bases and J lost 3, with 7 bases in between. Germline V gives CDR1 SGDLS, CDR2 YYNGEE. CDR3 nucleotide sequence: TGTGCCAGCAGCGTAGTACAGGGTGGGGCCAACGTCCTGACTTTC. Its translation: CASSVVQGGANVLTF.

The gene calls are TRBV5-8 and TRBJ2-5; D remains unclear. This CDR3 is 10 amino acids long. CDR1 is SGHTS and CDR2 is YDEGEE in the germline V gene. V lost 8 bases and J lost 5, with 7 bases in between. Here the CDR3 DNA reads TGTGCCAGTGGGATTGAGACCCAGTACTTC. This gives the protein CASGIETQYF.